The clone carrying this T cell receptor beta chain was seen a handful of times. The authors reverse transcribed all of the isolated RNA, so sequencing captured expressed TCRB transcripts. Here immunoSEQ multiplex PCR was the method, and the copy in TCRdb shows in-frame clones only, minus some. Of some 410,000 clones listed, about 10% are singletons. This sample is part of a study of beta chain features in type 1 diabetes. This CDR3 has 13 amino acids. V was clipped by 3 bases and J by 0 bases, with 6 bases between them. Germline CDR1 and CDR2: LGHNA and YNFKEQ. The specimen was naive CD4+ T cells from blood. The V and J genes are TRBV4-2 and TRBJ2-7; D is unresolved. The clonotype was recovered from a woman aged 18-29 years in good health. The CDR3 region is CASSQVNSYEQYF. CDR3 in DNA: TGTGCCAGCAGCCAGGTGAACTCCTACGAGCAGTACTTC.